Following are 21 T cell receptor beta chains from one sample sequenced in a study of blood T cells in healthy people across ages. Primers used in a second PCR of about 6 to 11 cycles were a sample-barcoded 5' primer and a J-beta primer mix. TCRdb re-called the 5' RACE reads through MiXCR, storing one row per CDR3 protein. The table lists 1,100,000 or so distinct CDR3 sequences, 35% to 55% of them singletons, with approximately 17% in the top ten. Sequencing was done on a sample of blood. Receptors were obtained from a woman in her sixties in good health.

This clonotype was found a few times. The chain links TRBV2 to TRBJ1-2; TRBD1 matches at 8 bases. The CDR3 sequence is 14 residues long. J lost 7 bases, V lost 2 bases, and 6 bases had no gene match. Germline lookup yields CDR1 SNHLY and CDR2 FYNNEI. The CDR3 loop reads CASSETMDRAGYTF. In nucleotides, the CDR3 is TGTGCCAGCAGTGAAACGATGGACAGGGCTGGCTACACCTTC.

This clonotype was detected a few times. The chain combines TRBV30 with TRBJ2-1; D is unresolved. V lost 3 bases, J lost 0 bases, and 6 bases lay in between. CDR1 is GTSNPN and CDR2 is SVGIG in the germline V gene (reference sequence). This CDR3 has 13 residues. The CDR3 nucleotides are TGTGCCTGGAGCCGCAGCTCCTACAATGAGCAGTTCTTC. It translates to CAWSRSSYNEQFF.

This chain connects TRBV24-1 to TRBJ2-1, with 10 bases fitting TRBD2. The V gene end was trimmed by 5 bases and the J gene end by 3 bases; junction bases not matched to a gene: 9. Looked up from germline, CDR1 is KGHDR and CDR2 is SFDVKD. This CDR3 has 17 residues. This CDR3 is CATSAVLSGRDYNEQFF. CDR3 DNA: TGTGCCACCAGTGCAGTTTTAAGCGGGAGGGACTACAATGAGCAGTTCTTC.

In its sample, this clonotype was seen many times. This chain links TRBV20-1 with TRBJ2-5; 13 nucleotides match TRBD2. The V and J ends lost 5 bases and 2 bases, in that order; junction bases with no gene match: 11. The germline V gene has CDR1 DFQATT and CDR2 SNEGSKA (reference sequence). The CDR3 has 17 amino acids. The CDR3 DNA follows: TGCAGTGCTGTTCCGTTTAAGGGACTAGCGGGACAAGAGACCCAGTACTTC. Amino acid sequence: CSAVPFKGLAGQETQYF.

The chain recombines TRBV7-2 with TRBJ2-5; 8 positions match TRBD2. There are 15 residues in the CDR3. Trimming cost V 5 bases and J 1 base; bases outside gene matches: 6. Germline V gene sequence: CDR1 SGHTA, CDR2 FQGNSA. The CDR3 region is CASSRQRGSQETQYF. The CDR3 DNA follows: TGTGCCAGCAGCCGACAGCGGGGGAGCCAAGAGACCCAGTACTTC.

This clonotype was counted a few times. Written as DNA, the CDR3 is TGCGCCAGCAGCTTGGTTTCGGGGGAGTGGGCCAAAAACATTCAGTACTTC. This gives the protein CASSLVSGEWAKNIQYF. This rearrangement joins TRBV5-1 to TRBJ2-4; the D gene is possibly TRBD2 (6 bases). V lost 0 bases and J lost 1, with 14 bases in between. This CDR3 spans 17 amino acids. Germline V gene lookup returns CDR1 SGHRS and CDR2 YFSETQ.

This clonotype was counted a few times. V is TRBV20-1 and J is TRBJ2-3; D is ambiguous. V was trimmed by 4 bases and J by 6 bases, leaving 14 bases between them. This CDR3 is built from 13 residues. Germline V gene lookup returns CDR1 DFQATT and CDR2 SNEGSKA (reference sequence). CDR3 DNA sequence: TGCAGTGCTATGGTCCCCCTATGGGATACGCAGTATTTT. Residues: CSAMVPLWDTQYF.

This clonotype was observed a few times. The V and J genes are TRBV9 and TRBJ2-3; D is unclear. CDR3 length equals 11 residues. CDR1 is SGDLS, CDR2 YYNGEE, per germline. The V gene lost 0 bases and the J gene lost 8 bases, with 4 bases spanning the gap. The CDR3 spells CASSVVGTQYF. CDR3 nucleotide sequence: TGTGCCAGCAGCGTAGTGGGTACGCAGTATTTT.

V usage is TRBV10-3 and J usage is TRBJ2-6, with 10 bases fitting TRBD2. Germline CDR1 reads ENHRY; CDR2 reads SYGVKD. V trimming: 6 bases; J trimming: 3 bases; junction bases outside the gene matches: 11. This CDR3 spans 18 amino acids. CDR3 coding DNA: TGTGCCATCAGGGGGTTCGAGCGGGAGGGCCGTGGGGCCAACGTCCTGACTTTC. This gives the protein CAIRGFEREGRGANVLTF.

This clonotype turned up a few times. V usage is TRBV12-3 or TRBV12-4 and J usage is TRBJ1-5, with D perhaps TRBD1 (5 bases). Trimming stripped 2 bases from V and 6 bases from J, with 14 bases between. The CDR3 extends over 15 amino acids. The CDR3 loop reads CASSLRGDAIQPQHF. CDR3 DNA: TGTGCCAGCAGTTTACGGGGGGACGCAATTCAGCCCCAGCATTTT.

This clonotype was detected a few times. Since a much larger clone is just one base distant, this may be a read error. The chain is built from TRBV3-1 and TRBJ2-5, with 8 bases matching TRBD2. J lost 13 bases, V lost 4 bases, and 14 bases had no gene match. This CDR3 has 14 amino acids. CDR1 and CDR2 from the germline V gene are LGHDT and YNNKEL (reference sequence). The CDR3 DNA sequence: TGTGCCAGCAGCCTCGAGTCCCGAGCGGGAGTCGCGTACTTC. Residues: CASSLESRAGVAYF.

The CDR3 DNA reads as TGCAGTGCTCCGAACAGGGGTCGGGATACGCAGTATTTT. Translation gives CSAPNRGRDTQYF. V and J are TRBV20-1 and TRBJ2-3; 7 bases align to TRBD1. The V and J ends lost 5 bases and 6 bases, in that order; junction bases with no gene match: 8. The CDR3 totals 13 residues. Germline CDR1 reads DFQATT; CDR2 reads SNEGSKA (reference sequence).

Only one count was recorded for this clonotype. The chain links TRBV9 to TRBJ2-1, with D possibly matching TRBD2 (5 bases). The CDR3 sequence is 17 residues long. V was shortened by 2 bases and J by 0 bases, with 15 bases between the two germline ends. Germline-derived CDR1 and CDR2 are SGDLS and YYNGEE. The CDR3 DNA reads as TGTGCCAGCAGCGTTTTACTAGTTCCTAGCTCCTACAATGAGCAGTTCTTC. Translating it yields CASSVLLVPSSYNEQFF.

V is TRBV12-3 or TRBV12-4 and J is TRBJ2-7, with D hard to call. The CDR3 runs to 14 residues. The V gene lost 1 base and the J gene lost 5 bases, with 12 bases spanning the gap. CDR3 DNA sequence: TGTGCCAGCAGTTTAGGGTACAGCCCAGACGAGCAGTACTTC. This sequence encodes CASSLGYSPDEQYF.

The chain combines TRBV20-1 with TRBJ1-4; D is perhaps TRBD1 (5 bases). Trimming shortened V by 6 bases and J by 7 bases, and 12 bases separated the two germline ends. Per germline, CDR1 DFQATT and CDR2 SNEGSKA (reference sequence). The CDR3 consists of 12 residues. DNA of the CDR3: TGCAGTGCCGGGAGACAGAGTGAAAAACTGTTTTTT. It specifies CSAGRQSEKLFF.

The chain has TRBV18 and TRBJ2-4, with a weak D call TRBD2 (6 bases). CDR3 length: 16 amino acids. V dropped 5 bases and J dropped 2 bases, with 16 bases sitting between them. The germline V gene has CDR1 KGHSH and CDR2 LQKENI. The CDR3 loop reads CASSETGEVPKNIQYF. The CDR3 DNA reads TGTGCCAGCTCAGAAACGGGGGAGGTCCCCAAAAACATTCAGTACTTC.

This clonotype was picked up a small number of times. The chain employs TRBV18 and TRBJ1-2; 9 bases map to TRBD1. Trimming took 2 bases from V and 7 from J; bases not matched to a gene: 11. From germline, CDR1 is KGHSH and CDR2 LQKENI. The CDR3 covers 16 residues. The chain's CDR3 is CASSPNEQGQGCGYTF. CDR3 nucleotides: TGTGCCAGCTCACCAAACGAGCAGGGACAGGGTTGTGGCTACACCTTC.

V usage is TRBV3-1 and J usage is TRBJ2-3; a weak D match, TRBD2 (6 bases). The germline V and J ends were trimmed by 8 bases and 3 bases, with 18 bases remaining between them. Germline values: CDR1 LGHDT, CDR2 YNNKEL (reference sequence). The CDR3 has 15 residues. The CDR3 DNA reads as TGTGCCAGCCAAAAGGAGGGGTTGGGGACAGATACGCAGTATTTT. As protein: CASQKEGLGTDTQYF.

The rearrangement joins TRBV27 to TRBJ2-7, with D possibly matching TRBD1 (5 bases). V dropped 7 bases and J dropped 7 bases, with 23 bases sitting between them. The CDR3 consists of 15 residues. The germline gives CDR1 MNHEY, CDR2 SMNVEV (reference sequence). In nucleotides, the CDR3 is TGTGCCAGCACCAGACAGTTTAGCTCCTACAATGAGCAGTACTTC. This gives the protein CASTRQFSSYNEQYF.

To note about this clonotype: The junction departs from germline at one end; a sequencing error may be responsible. The J gene is TRBJ2-5, the V gene TRBV12-3 or TRBV12-4; TRBD1 or TRBD2 may be the D gene (6 bases each). The CDR3 totals 14 residues. CDR3 residues: CASTTPGGQGTQYF. The DNA of the CDR3 is TGTGCCAGCACCACTCCCGGGGGACAAGGGACCCAGTACTTC.

CDR3 loop: CASSPSRTGLFYSYEQYF. The CDR3 bases are TGTGCCAGCTCACCCTCTCGGACAGGACTTTTTTACTCCTACGAGCAGTACTTC. This sequence joins TRBV18 and TRBJ2-7, with 7 bases that match TRBD1. CDR3 length equals 18 residues. Germline CDR1 is KGHSH and CDR2 is LQKENI. The V segment lost 3 bases and the J segment 0 bases; nucleotides outside the gene matches: 14.